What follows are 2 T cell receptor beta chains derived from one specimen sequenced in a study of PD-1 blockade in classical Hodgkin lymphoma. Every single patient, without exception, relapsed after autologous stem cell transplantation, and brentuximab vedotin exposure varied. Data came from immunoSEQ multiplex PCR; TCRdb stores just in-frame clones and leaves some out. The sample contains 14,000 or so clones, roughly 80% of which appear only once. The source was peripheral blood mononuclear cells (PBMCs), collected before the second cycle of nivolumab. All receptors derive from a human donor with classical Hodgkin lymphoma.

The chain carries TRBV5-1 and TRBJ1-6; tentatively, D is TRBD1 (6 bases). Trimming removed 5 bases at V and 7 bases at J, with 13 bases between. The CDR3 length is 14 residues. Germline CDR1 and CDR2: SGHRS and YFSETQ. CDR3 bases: TGCGCCAGCAGGGCGCCGGGGGCGAATTCACCCCTCCACTTT. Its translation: CASRAPGANSPLHF.

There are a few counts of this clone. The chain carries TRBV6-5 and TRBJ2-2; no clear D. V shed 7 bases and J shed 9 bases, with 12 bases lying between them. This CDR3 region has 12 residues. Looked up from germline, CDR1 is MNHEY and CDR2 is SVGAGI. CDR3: CASTFYPRELFF. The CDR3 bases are TGTGCCAGCACCTTTTATCCGAGGGAGCTGTTTTTT.